Detailed here is one T cell receptor beta chain. Its recognized antigen is unknown. No clone much larger than this one lies a single base away; base qualities are absent. The data belong to a study of shared clonotypes between healthy human individuals (dated by TCRdb to 2020 to 2021). For the wider study: Three men and two women, aged 18 to 49 years, made up the cohort. Per donor, three plates each were used for CD4 naive and CD4 memory, two for CD8 naive, and one for CD8 memory. The study deeply sequenced blood TCR repertoires of about five healthy adults to estimate repertoire size and the extent of clonotype sharing between individuals. To increase sequencing depth and limit assay-specific biases, TCR repertoire library preparation and sequencing were carried out by different laboratories using diverse techniques. Per donor, leukapheresis produced somewhere between about 0.94 and 9.5 billion PBMCs.

General study outcomes and caveats: Higher generation probabilities were observed for clonotypes shared by all four sorted-subset donors than for non-shared clonotypes. Pairwise subsampling led to the expectation that sequencing depth would affect the degree of clonotype sharing among donors. Rarefaction of sorted-subset datasets indicated incomplete sequencing despite the large sequencing depth. Because the study included only a small number of donors, the genetic and exposure-history diversity represented was limited. Sampling was restricted to blood, and TCR repertoires in tissue are likely to differ from TCR repertoires in blood. Estimated clonotype richness was generally larger for naive than for memory subsets. Across a few donors, approximately 4.9% of naive CD4, roughly 3.8% of naive CD8, approximately 2.5% of memory CD4, and 0.4% of memory CD8 clonotypes were shared.

Using the deep immunoSEQ assay, TCR CDR3 regions were amplified from genomic DNA by multiplex PCR. For each cell subset, the extracted genomic DNA was distributed evenly across all wells of several immunoSEQ 96-well plates, and each plate served as one replicate. For sorted subsets, approximately 190 ng genomic DNA, equal to tens of thousands of T cell genomes, was loaded into each replicate PCR. Purified libraries were quantified with a Qubit 3.0 fluorometer, sized on a Bioanalyzer 2100, and re-quantified with the KAPA Library Quantification kit. Every immunoSEQ 96-well plate was sequenced on a separate single-read 150-cycle Illumina NextSeq 550 flow cell. Turning to the authors' computational methods: The immunoSEQ output contained only junctional sequences without quality scores, so filtering could not match that applied to full-length reads. Sequences were annotated with PyIR, a Python wrapper for IgBLAST v1.9, using IMGT germline references to assign V/J genes and CDR3. Reads were removed for weak V/J assignments (E-value above 1e-6), missing CDR3, stop codons, out-of-frame junctions, or ambiguous translated residues. V3J clonotypes were defined as sequences sharing an identical inferred V gene, J gene, and CDR3 amino acid sequence. Percentage overlap between repertoires was calculated by dividing the number of shared unique clonotypes by the size of the smaller repertoire. Three approaches were used to assess repertoire richness: RTK rarefaction, the Chao1 estimator, and Recon v2.1 estimates of unobserved clonotypes. OLGA was used to compute generation probabilities for all TCRbeta clonotypes that the gDNA method yielded from a handful of donors. TCRdb stores this immuneACCESS table with in-frame sequences only. Part of the clones is absent; in the studies checked, under half of the shortfall reflects unresolved V genes, and no reason is known for the rest. The DNA was the basis for D and trimming; V, J and clone size are from that table. A total of roughly 2 million clones appear in this sample, roughly 95% of them only once. The ten top clones hold roughly 0.13% of the sample.

The donors were healthy, HIV-negative adults who had no recently reported acute infections or vaccinations. Only Caucasian adults living in Nashville, Tennessee, USA were represented among the donors. CD4+ T cells were enriched through magnetic negative selection, after which naive cells were positively selected on CD45RA and the remaining negative fraction served as the memory subset. Blood was collected by leukapheresis, and PBMCs were isolated by Ficoll-Histopaque density gradient centrifugation and then cryopreserved in liquid nitrogen vapor phase. Analytical flow cytometry was used to check the purity and quantity of each magnetically sorted T cell population. Each sorted fraction had its genomic DNA isolated and then quantified by UV absorbance on a Nanodrop 2000c. Including the terminal cysteine and phenylalanine, the CDR3 comprises 14 residues. Just CDR3 DNA is preserved here, 42 bases in frame from base 1. The germline V gene provides CDR1 MNHEY and CDR2 SVGAGI. V is trimmed back by 5 bases and J by 6 bases, and the junction contains 5 bases that no gene match accounts for.

The clonotype originates from a man aged 18-30 years in good health. The rearranged chain carries TRBV6-5 and TRBJ2-1, and 9 junction bases match TRBD1. The sequenced sample consisted of naive CD4+ T cells sorted from blood. Explained via the paper, the cell subset or site label denotes: CD45RA+ positively selected. CDR3 loop: CASSRQGGINEQFF. The DNA reads as follows: TGTGCCAGCAGTAGACAGGGGGGTATCAATGAGCAGTTCTTC.